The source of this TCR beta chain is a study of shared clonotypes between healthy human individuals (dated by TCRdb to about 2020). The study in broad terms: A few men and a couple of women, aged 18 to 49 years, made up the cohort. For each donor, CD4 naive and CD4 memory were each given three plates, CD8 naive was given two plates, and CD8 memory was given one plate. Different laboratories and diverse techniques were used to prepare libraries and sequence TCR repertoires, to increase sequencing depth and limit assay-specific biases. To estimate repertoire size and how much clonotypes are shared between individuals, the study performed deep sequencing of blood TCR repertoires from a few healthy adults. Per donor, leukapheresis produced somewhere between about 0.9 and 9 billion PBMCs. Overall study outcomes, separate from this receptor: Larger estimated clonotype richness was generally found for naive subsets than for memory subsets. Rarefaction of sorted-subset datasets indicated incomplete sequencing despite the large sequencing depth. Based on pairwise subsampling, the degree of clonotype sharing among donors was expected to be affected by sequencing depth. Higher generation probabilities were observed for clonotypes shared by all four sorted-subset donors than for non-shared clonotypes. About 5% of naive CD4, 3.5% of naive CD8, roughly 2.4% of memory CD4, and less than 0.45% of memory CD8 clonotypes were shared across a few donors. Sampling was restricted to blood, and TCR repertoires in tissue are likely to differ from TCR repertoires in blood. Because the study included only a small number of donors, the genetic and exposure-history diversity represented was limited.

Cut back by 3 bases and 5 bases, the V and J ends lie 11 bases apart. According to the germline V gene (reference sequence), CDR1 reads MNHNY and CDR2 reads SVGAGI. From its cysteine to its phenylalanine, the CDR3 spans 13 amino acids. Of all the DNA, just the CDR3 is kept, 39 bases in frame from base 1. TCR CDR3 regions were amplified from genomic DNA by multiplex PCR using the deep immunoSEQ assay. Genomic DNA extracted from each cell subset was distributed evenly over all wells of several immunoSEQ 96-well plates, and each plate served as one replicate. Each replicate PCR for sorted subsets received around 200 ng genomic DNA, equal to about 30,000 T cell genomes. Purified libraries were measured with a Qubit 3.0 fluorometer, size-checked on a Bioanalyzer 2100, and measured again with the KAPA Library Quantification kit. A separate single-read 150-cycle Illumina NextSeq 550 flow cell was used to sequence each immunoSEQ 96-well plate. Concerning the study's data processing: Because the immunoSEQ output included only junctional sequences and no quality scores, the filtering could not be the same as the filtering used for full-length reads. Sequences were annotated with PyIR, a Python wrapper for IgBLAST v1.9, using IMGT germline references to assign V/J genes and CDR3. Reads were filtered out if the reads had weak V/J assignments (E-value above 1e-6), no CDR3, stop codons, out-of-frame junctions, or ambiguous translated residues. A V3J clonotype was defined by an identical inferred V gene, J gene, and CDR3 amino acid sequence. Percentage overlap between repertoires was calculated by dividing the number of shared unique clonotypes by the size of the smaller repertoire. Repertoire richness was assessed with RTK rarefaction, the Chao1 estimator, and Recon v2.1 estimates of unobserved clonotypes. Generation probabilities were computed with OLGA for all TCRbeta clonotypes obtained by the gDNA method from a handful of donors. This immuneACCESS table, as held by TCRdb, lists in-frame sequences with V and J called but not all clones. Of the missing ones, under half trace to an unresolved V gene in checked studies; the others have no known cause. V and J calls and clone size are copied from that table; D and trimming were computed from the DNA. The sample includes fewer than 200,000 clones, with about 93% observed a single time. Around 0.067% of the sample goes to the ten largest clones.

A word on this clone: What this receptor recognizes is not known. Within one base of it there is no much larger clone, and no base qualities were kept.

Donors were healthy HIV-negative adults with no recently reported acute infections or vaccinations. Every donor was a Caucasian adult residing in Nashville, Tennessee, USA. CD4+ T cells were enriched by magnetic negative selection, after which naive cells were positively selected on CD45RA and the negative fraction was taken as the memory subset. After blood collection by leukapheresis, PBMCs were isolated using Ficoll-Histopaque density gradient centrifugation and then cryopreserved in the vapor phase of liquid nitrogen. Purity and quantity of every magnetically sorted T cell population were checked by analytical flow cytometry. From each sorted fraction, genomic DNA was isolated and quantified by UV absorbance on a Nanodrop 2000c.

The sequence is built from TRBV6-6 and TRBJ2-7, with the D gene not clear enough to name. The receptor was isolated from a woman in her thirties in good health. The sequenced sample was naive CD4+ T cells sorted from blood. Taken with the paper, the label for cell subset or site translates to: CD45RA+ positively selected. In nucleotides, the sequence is TGTGCCAGCAGTTATGTCTTTGGCCACGAGCAGTACTTC. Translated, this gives CASSYVFGHEQYF.